This passage covers 29 T cell receptor beta chains from one sample sequenced in a study of shared T cell receptors in the human thymus. Clones were sequenced by immunoSEQ multiplex PCR, and TCRdb holds only the in-frame ones, with some missing. The sample gives about 500,000 clones, approximately 80% of which show up once; about 0.014% is in the top ten. These data are also associated with another study on human thymus T cells.

The material sequenced was thymocytes. These TCRs come from a boy under two years old with a congenital heart defect.

In its sample, this clone was seen a few times. The V gene is TRBV5-1, the J gene TRBJ2-3, with 9 bases identical to TRBD1. The CDR3 has 15 amino acids. Trimming took 4 bases from V and 3 from J; bases not matched to a gene: 6. Germline CDR1 is SGHRS and CDR2 is YFSETQ. CDR3 nucleotide sequence: TGCGCCAGCAGCCGATCGGACAGGGGAACAGATACGCAGTATTTT. This translates into CASSRSDRGTDTQYF. Drawing the rest from reference TRBV5-1 and TRBJ2-3, the complete variable domain is KAGVTQTPRYLIKTRGQQVTLSCSPISGHRSVSWYQQTPGQGLQFLFEYFSETQRNKGNFPGRFSGRQFSNSRSEMNVSTLELGDSALYLCASSRSDRGTDTQYFGPGTRLTVL.

CDR3 in amino acids: CASGWDRGQETQYF. The CDR3 coding sequence is TGTGCTAGTGGTTGGGACAGGGGTCAAGAGACCCAGTACTTC. The V call is TRBV12-5, the J call TRBJ2-5; 10 bases match TRBD1. Per the germline V gene, CDR1 is LGHNT and CDR2 is FRNRAP. The CDR3 covers 14 residues. J lost 2 bases, V lost 4 bases, and 1 base had no gene match.

The CDR3 coding sequence is TGTGCCAGCAGTTACCGTGCTGGGAGGATGTCCTACGAGCAGTACTTC. Its translation is CASSYRAGRMSYEQYF. The chain uses TRBV6-5 and TRBJ2-7; possible D gene TRBD2, 6 bases. The CDR3 is made up of 16 amino acids. Germline V CDR1 and CDR2: MNHEY, SVGAGI. V was cut by 2 bases and J by 1 base, with 15 bases left in between.

J is TRBJ2-7 and V is TRBV29-1; 8 nucleotides agree with TRBD2. The CDR3 covers 18 residues. After removal of 1 base from V and 7 bases from J, the junction contained 21 bases not matched to a gene. CDR1 SQVTM and CDR2 ANQGSEA come from the germline V gene. CDR3 sequence reads: CSVEGSIPELGRATEQYF. The CDR3 nucleotides are TGCAGCGTTGAAGGTTCGATTCCAGAACTCGGGAGGGCCACAGAGCAGTACTTC.

V usage is TRBV6-9 and J usage is TRBJ2-1; 13 bases align to TRBD2. CDR3 length equals 18 residues. With 7 bases clipped from V and 7 bases from J, the junction kept 16 bases outside the gene matches. CDR1 is MNHGY and CDR2 is SVAAGI in the germline V gene. CDR3: CASIGLGSTSGRGNEQFF. The CDR3 DNA reads as TGTGCCAGCATTGGGTTAGGTAGTACTAGCGGGAGGGGGAATGAGCAGTTCTTC.

The chain links TRBV10-1 to TRBJ1-3; 12 bases match TRBD1. The CDR3 has 16 residues. CDR1 and CDR2 (germline): WNHNN, SYGVQD (reference sequence). V trimming: 5 bases; J trimming: 4 bases; junction bases outside the gene matches: 6. The CDR3, as DNA: TGCGCCAGCAGTCGGGGACAGGGGGCCTTCGGAAACACCATATATTTT. It codes for CASSRGQGAFGNTIYF.

This rearrangement joins TRBV15 to TRBJ2-1, with TRBD2 matching over 11 bases. V gave up 4 bases and J gave up 5 bases; unmatched junction bases: 16. Germline V lookup: CDR1 LNHNV, CDR2 YYDKDF (reference sequence). The CDR3 totals 19 residues. The chain's CDR3 is CATSNRLAGTDHCDNEQFF. Here the CDR3 DNA reads TGTGCCACCAGCAACCGACTAGCGGGAACCGACCATTGCGACAATGAGCAGTTCTTC.

V usage is TRBV7-2 and J usage is TRBJ1-3; TRBD1 matches 9 bases. The CDR3 has 17 amino acids. Germline V gives CDR1 SGHTA, CDR2 FQGNSA. Trimming cost V 5 bases and J 2 bases; bases outside gene matches: 10. CDR3 amino acids: CASSANRGQGTGNTIYF. The CDR3 DNA sequence: TGTGCCAGCAGCGCCAACAGGGGGCAAGGGACTGGAAACACCATATATTTT. Full variable domain (missing parts from reference TRBV7-2 and TRBJ1-3): GAGVSQSPSNKVTEKGKDVELRCDPISGHTALYWYRQSLGQGLEFLIYFQGNSAPDKSGLPSDRFSAERTGGSVSTLTIQRTQQEDSAVYLCASSANRGQGTGNTIYFGEGSWLTVV.

The chain employs TRBV6-4 and TRBJ2-3; TRBD2 agrees at 8 bases. The CDR3 consists of 16 residues. With 6 bases clipped from V and 2 bases from J, the junction kept 10 bases outside the gene matches. Germline CDR1 reads MRHNA; CDR2 reads SNTAGT. The CDR3 DNA is TGTGCCAGCAGCCCGGAGGGCGGGAGGCCCACAGATACGCAGTATTTT. It is translated as CASSPEGGRPTDTQYF.

V gene TRBV27 combines with J gene TRBJ1-2; D is possibly TRBD1 (6 bases). This CDR3 spans 16 amino acids. Germline V lookup: CDR1 MNHEY, CDR2 SMNVEV (reference sequence). V lost 2 bases, J lost 2 bases, and 15 bases lay in between. CDR3 coding DNA: TGTGCCAGCAGTTTAAAGGTCCAGGGGCAGAACTATGGCTACACCTTC. Residues: CASSLKVQGQNYGYTF.

The chain uses TRBV11-2 and TRBJ2-6, with 7 bases fitting TRBD1. V lost 6 bases to trimming and J lost 2 bases; unmatched junction nucleotides: 13. The CDR3 contains 18 residues. Germline V CDR1 and CDR2: SGHAT, FQNNGV. CDR3 nucleotide sequence: TGTGCCAGCAGTTCCCCGACAGGGATCCTCCCTGGGGCCAACGTCCTGACTTTC. It translates to CASSSPTGILPGANVLTF.

The chain has TRBV30 and TRBJ2-1; 7 nucleotides align to TRBD2. The CDR3 is 14 residues long. Trimming removed 3 bases from V and 8 bases from J; junction bases left unmatched: 10. Germline CDR1 GTSNPN, CDR2 SVGIG (reference sequence). CDR3 residues: CAWRREGGPHEQFF. The CDR3 DNA reads TGTGCCTGGAGAAGGGAGGGAGGGCCGCATGAGCAGTTCTTC.

The J gene is TRBJ2-7, the V gene TRBV10-3, with unresolved D. Trimming pared 2 bases from V and 5 bases from J, leaving 10 bases between. Germline loops: CDR1 ENHRY, CDR2 SYGVKD. The CDR3 has 13 amino acids. In DNA, the CDR3 is TGTGCCATCAGTGAGAGTAGCCCCCACGAGCAGTACTTC. Encoded protein: CAISESSPHEQYF.

This clone was counted a single time. The rearrangement uses TRBV11-2 and TRBJ2-7; D remains unclear. Per germline, CDR1 SGHAT and CDR2 FQNNGV. V lost 5 bases, J lost 2 bases, and 13 bases lay in between. This CDR3 is 14 amino acids long. The DNA of the CDR3 is TGTGCCAGCAGCCGACGACATACCACCTACGAGCAGTACTTC. Its translation is CASSRRHTTYEQYF.

This sequence joins TRBV9 and TRBJ2-3, with TRBD2 matching over 10 bases. In germline, CDR1 is SGDLS, CDR2 YYNGEE. This CDR3 has 16 amino acids. V lost 4 bases to trimming and J lost 1 base; unmatched junction nucleotides: 6. CDR3 amino acids: CASSLIGTSGTDTQYF. The CDR3 region has the DNA TGTGCCAGCAGCCTTATCGGGACTAGCGGCACAGATACGCAGTATTTT.

This chain joins TRBV5-1 and TRBJ2-3; the match to TRBD1 covers 7 bases. Losses at the gene ends were 7 bases for V and 1 base for J; bases not matched to a gene: 6. The CDR3 runs 14 residues. CDR1 is SGHRS and CDR2 is YFSETQ in the germline V gene. The CDR3 sequence: CASSGGEGTDTQYF. The CDR3 nucleotides are TGCGCCAGCTCAGGGGGAGAAGGCACAGATACGCAGTATTTT.

Written as DNA, the CDR3 is TGTGCCAGCAGCCTTCGACTAGCGGGAGGGCTTGAAGAGACCCAGTACTTC. Residues: CASSLRLAGGLEETQYF. The genes are TRBV11-3 and TRBJ2-5, with 14 nucleotides matching TRBD2. The germline gives CDR1 SGHNT, CDR2 YENEEA. V shed 5 bases and J 3 bases; nucleotides not matched to a gene: 8. This CDR3 region has 17 residues.

The chain links TRBV6-1 to TRBJ1-1; D not certain. This CDR3 spans 13 amino acids. The V gene's germline CDR1 is MNHNS and CDR2 SASEGT. The V and J ends lost 8 bases and 3 bases respectively, with 13 bases between them. The CDR3 DNA reads TGTGCCAGCCAATCCACAGACCACACTGAAGCTTTCTTT. Protein product: CASQSTDHTEAFF.

This clone has a single count. This chain connects TRBV28 to TRBJ2-1, with D unclear. The CDR3 runs to 15 residues. With 7 bases removed from V and 0 bases from J, the gap between germline ends came to 13 bases. CDR1 and CDR2 (germline): MDHEN, SYDVKM. The CDR3 DNA reads TGTGCCAGCACGAGGCGGAGTTCCTCCTACAATGAGCAGTTCTTC. Its translation: CASTRRSSSYNEQFF. Combining the CDR3 with reference TRBV28 and TRBJ2-1 gives the whole variable domain DVKVTQSSRYLVKRTGEKVFLECVQDMDHENMFWYRQDPGLGLRLIYFSYDVKMKEKGDIPEGYSVSREKKERFSLILESASTNQTSMYLCASTRRSSSYNEQFFGPGTRLTVL.

The chain employs TRBV7-9 and TRBJ2-3; possibly TRBD2 for D (6 bases). Trimming stripped 11 bases from V and 4 bases from J, with 16 bases between. CDR3 length: 13 residues. Germline CDR1 SEHNR, CDR2 FQNEAQ (reference sequence). The DNA for the CDR3 is TGTGCCCAGCGCTCCAGGGAGGCAGATACGCAGTATTTT. Protein product: CAQRSREADTQYF.

The CDR3 DNA reads TGTGCCTGGAGAAGCGGGAGCACAGATACGCAGTATTTT. This gives the protein CAWRSGSTDTQYF. This sequence joins TRBV30 and TRBJ2-3; TRBD2 might be the D (6 bases). CDR1 GTSNPN and CDR2 SVGIG come from the germline V gene (reference sequence). The CDR3 has 13 residues. The V and J ends lost 3 bases and 0 bases respectively, with 7 bases between them. Full variable domain (remainder filled in from reference TRBV30 and TRBJ2-3): SQTIHQWPATLVQPVGSPLSLECTVEGTSNPNLYWYRQAAGRGLQLLFYSVGIGQISSEVPQNLSASRPQDRQFILSSKKLLLSDSGFYLCAWRSGSTDTQYFGPGTRLTVL.

This chain uses TRBV29-1 with TRBJ1-1; D is unclear. The CDR3 totals 14 residues. Germline values: CDR1 SQVTM, CDR2 ANQGSEA. Trimming stripped 3 bases from V and 6 bases from J, with 17 bases between. The CDR3 region is CSVDRAGFLSEAFF. The CDR3 region has the DNA TGCAGCGTTGATCGGGCGGGGTTTCTCTCTGAAGCTTTCTTT.

V usage is TRBV27 and J usage is TRBJ1-2; 9 positions match TRBD1. The CDR3 contains 13 residues. The J segment lost 8 bases and the V segment lost 5 bases, leaving 6 bases of the junction unmatched. In germline, CDR1 is MNHEY, CDR2 SMNVEV (reference sequence). This CDR3 reads CASSPGQGHGYTF. DNA of the CDR3: TGTGCCAGCAGTCCTGGACAGGGGCACGGCTACACCTTC.

The rearrangement links TRBV19 to TRBJ2-7; 9 positions agree with TRBD1. This CDR3 has 15 residues. Germline V lookup: CDR1 LNHDA, CDR2 SQIVND (reference sequence). The junction had 16 bases not matched to a gene; V was cut back by 11 bases and J by 5 bases. Written as DNA, the CDR3 is TGTGCCCCTCAACACGGGACAGGGAGGGTGGACGAGCAGTACTTC. It specifies CAPQHGTGRVDEQYF.

The V call is TRBV5-1, the J call TRBJ2-3, with TRBD2 identical over 7 bases. Per germline, CDR1 SGHRS and CDR2 YFSETQ. Losses at the gene ends were 7 bases for V and 2 bases for J; bases not matched to a gene: 7. The CDR3 extends over 14 amino acids. The CDR3 reads CASLERDLTDTQYF. The CDR3 DNA reads as TGCGCCAGCCTAGAGCGGGACCTCACAGATACGCAGTATTTT.

This chain connects TRBV5-5 to TRBJ2-5; TRBD1 matches 10 bases. Germline CDR1 SGHKS, CDR2 YYEKEE (reference sequence). With V trimmed by 3 bases and J by 5 bases, 7 bases remained unmatched. This CDR3 region has 15 residues. As DNA, the CDR3 is TGTGCCAGCAGCTCGACAGGGGGCGCATGGGAGACCCAGTACTTC. As protein: CASSSTGGAWETQYF.

V usage is TRBV27 and J usage is TRBJ1-5; 8 positions agree with TRBD1. Germline lookup yields CDR1 MNHEY and CDR2 SMNVEV (reference sequence). The CDR3 runs to 18 residues. The junction had 21 bases not matched to a gene; V was cut back by 7 bases and J by 7 bases. The CDR3 coding sequence is TGTGCCAGCACCCCCACCCCTCCAGGGGGCGCGAGGAGGCAGCCCCAGCATTTT. This translates into CASTPTPPGGARRQPQHF.

J is TRBJ1-2 and V is TRBV29-1; 7 bases are shared with TRBD1. J lost 0 bases, V lost 1 base, and 5 bases had no gene match. This CDR3 spans 15 amino acids. CDR1 and CDR2 (germline): SQVTM, ANQGSEA. The CDR3 region is CSVEVGQATNYGYTF. The CDR3 bases are TGCAGCGTTGAAGTAGGACAGGCGACTAACTATGGCTACACCTTC.

This chain connects TRBV5-6 to TRBJ2-7; tentatively, D is TRBD2 (5 bases). The CDR3 totals 13 residues. V was trimmed by 1 base and J by 5 bases, leaving 10 bases between them. The germline gives CDR1 SGHDT, CDR2 YYEEEE. CDR3: CASSLRGSDEQYF. DNA for the CDR3: TGTGCCAGCAGCTTGCGGGGTTCCGACGAGCAGTACTTC. The whole variable domain, remainder taken from reference TRBV5-6 and TRBJ2-7, is DAGVTQSPTHLIKTRGQQVTLRCSPKSGHDTVSWYQQALGQGPQFIFQYYEEEERQRGNFPDRFSGHQFPNYSSELNVNALLLGDSALYLCASSLRGSDEQYFGPGTRLTVT.